These 10 T cell receptor beta chains came from one sample sequenced in a study of cytomegalovirus exposure and HLA in healthy donors. The primer mix had 60 Vbeta and 13 Jbeta primers. Method: immunoSEQ multiplex PCR; TCRdb's copy keeps in-frame clones and lacks some. This repertoire shows roughly 150,000 clones, around 75% found once; its top ten account for less than 2.5%. Sequenced material: PBMCs. The origin of the receptors is a male donor in good health and CMV-seronegative.

CDR3 nucleotide sequence: TGCGCCAGCAGCCAAGATAACAGGGGGTATCCAGATACGCAGTATTTT. Translation: CASSQDNRGYPDTQYF. The gene calls are TRBV4-1 and TRBJ2-3, with 8 bases lining up with TRBD1. The CDR3 length is 16 residues. V trimming: 0 bases; J trimming: 4 bases; junction bases outside the gene matches: 6. Per germline, CDR1 MGHRA and CDR2 YSYEKL.

This chain uses TRBV2 with TRBJ1-4; 7 bases match TRBD1. Per the germline V gene, CDR1 is SNHLY and CDR2 is FYNNEI. The CDR3 runs to 14 residues. J gave up 7 bases and V 4 bases, and 6 bases lay outside the gene matches. The CDR3 sequence is CASSGRQGGEKLFF. DNA for the CDR3: TGTGCCAGCAGTGGGAGACAGGGTGGTGAAAAACTGTTTTTT.

The rearrangement uses TRBV5-1 and TRBJ2-7; D perhaps matches TRBD2 (5 bases). The CDR3 spans 14 residues. Germline assignment: CDR1 SGHRS and CDR2 YFSETQ. The ends were cut back, 4 bases at V and 0 bases at J, with 11 bases in the middle. The CDR3 coding sequence is TGCGCCAGCAGCCTGGACTCAAACTCCTACGAGCAGTACTTC. It codes for CASSLDSNSYEQYF. Combining the CDR3 with reference TRBV5-1 and TRBJ2-7 gives the whole variable domain KAGVTQTPRYLIKTRGQQVTLSCSPISGHRSVSWYQQTPGQGLQFLFEYFSETQRNKGNFPGRFSGRQFSNSRSEMNVSTLELGDSALYLCASSLDSNSYEQYFGPGTRLTVT.

The chain employs TRBV6-1 and TRBJ1-5; D unresolved. The V gene lost 2 bases and the J gene lost 4 bases, with 9 bases spanning the gap. Germline loops: CDR1 MNHNS, CDR2 SASEGT. The CDR3 runs 14 residues. Here the CDR3 DNA reads TGTGCCAGCAGTGAATATGTACAGAATCAGCCCCAGCATTTT. Amino acids: CASSEYVQNQPQHF.

This rearrangement joins TRBV27 to TRBJ1-1; TRBD1 matches 7 bases. The germline CDR1 and CDR2 sequences are MNHEY and SMNVEV (reference sequence). CDR3 length: 13 amino acids. The V gene end was trimmed by 8 bases and the J gene end by 1 base; junction bases not matched to a gene: 4. CDR3 DNA sequence: TGTGCCAGCGCAGACAGGGAGAACACTGAAGCTTTCTTT. It is translated as CASADRENTEAFF.

The chain is built from TRBV10-3 and TRBJ2-5; 7 bases match TRBD2. Looked up from germline, CDR1 is ENHRY and CDR2 is SYGVKD. CDR3 length equals 14 residues. The V and J ends lost 3 bases and 6 bases, in that order; junction bases with no gene match: 7. CDR3 sequence (DNA): TGTGCCATCAGTGAATGGGAGGGGTCGAAGACCCAGTACTTC. Its translation: CAISEWEGSKTQYF.

The chain couples TRBV10-2 to TRBJ2-7; D unclear. Per germline, CDR1 WSHSY and CDR2 SAAADI. The V end lost 6 bases, the J end lost 3 bases, and 21 bases lay between the germline ends. The CDR3 has 16 amino acids. CDR3 nucleotide sequence: TGCGCCAGCAGGGCAAACAACAGAGTACGAGACTACGAGCAGTACTTC. Its protein product is CASRANNRVRDYEQYF.

This clone was seen a few times. The CDR3 spells CASSDGNEKLFF. The CDR3 coding sequence is TGTGCCAGCAGTGACGGGAATGAAAAACTGTTTTTT. The rearrangement joins TRBV6-1 to TRBJ1-4; D unresolved. The CDR3 totals 12 residues. Trimming pared 3 bases from V and 5 bases from J, leaving 4 bases between. Per the germline V gene, CDR1 is MNHNS and CDR2 is SASEGT.

The chain combines TRBV5-1 with TRBJ2-1; 7 bases are a match to TRBD2. This CDR3 is 16 amino acids long. Germline loops: CDR1 SGHRS, CDR2 YFSETQ. Trimming at V came to 1 base and at J to 0 bases, leaving 4 bases not matched to a gene. Here the CDR3 DNA reads TGCGCCAGCAGCTTGCGAGCGGGGTCCTCCTACAATGAGCAGTTCTTC. Protein sequence: CASSLRAGSSYNEQFF. Full variable domain (remainder filled in from reference TRBV5-1 and TRBJ2-1): KAGVTQTPRYLIKTRGQQVTLSCSPISGHRSVSWYQQTPGQGLQFLFEYFSETQRNKGNFPGRFSGRQFSNSRSEMNVSTLELGDSALYLCASSLRAGSSYNEQFFGPGTRLTVL.

CDR3 DNA sequence: TGTGCCAGTAGTACCCGGGACAGGGGCCGACGTTTAGAGCAGTACTTC. This encodes CASSTRDRGRRLEQYF. The chain joins TRBV19 to TRBJ2-7, with TRBD1 matching over 10 bases. Germline V gene sequence: CDR1 LNHDA, CDR2 SQIVND (reference sequence). There are 16 residues in the CDR3. Trimming cost V 4 bases and J 7 bases; bases outside gene matches: 13.